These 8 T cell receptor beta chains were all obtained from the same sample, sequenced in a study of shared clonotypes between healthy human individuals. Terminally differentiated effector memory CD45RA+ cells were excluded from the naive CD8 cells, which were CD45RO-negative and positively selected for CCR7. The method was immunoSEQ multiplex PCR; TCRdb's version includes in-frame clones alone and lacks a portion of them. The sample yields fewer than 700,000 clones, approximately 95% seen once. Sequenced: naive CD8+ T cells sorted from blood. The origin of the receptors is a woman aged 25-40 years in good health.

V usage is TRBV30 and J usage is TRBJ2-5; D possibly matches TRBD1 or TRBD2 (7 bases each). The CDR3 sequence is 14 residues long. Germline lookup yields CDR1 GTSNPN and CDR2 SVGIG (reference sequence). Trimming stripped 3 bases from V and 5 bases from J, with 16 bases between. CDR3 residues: CAWRRLAGGETQYF. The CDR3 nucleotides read TGTGCCTGGAGACGACTAGCAGGGGGGGAGACCCAGTACTTC.

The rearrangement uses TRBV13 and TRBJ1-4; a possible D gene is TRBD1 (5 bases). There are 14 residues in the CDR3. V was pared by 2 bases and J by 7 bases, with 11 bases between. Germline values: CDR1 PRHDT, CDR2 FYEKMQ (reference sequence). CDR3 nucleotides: TGTGCCAGCAGCTTAAACAGGTATTCTGAAAAACTGTTTTTT. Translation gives CASSLNRYSEKLFF.

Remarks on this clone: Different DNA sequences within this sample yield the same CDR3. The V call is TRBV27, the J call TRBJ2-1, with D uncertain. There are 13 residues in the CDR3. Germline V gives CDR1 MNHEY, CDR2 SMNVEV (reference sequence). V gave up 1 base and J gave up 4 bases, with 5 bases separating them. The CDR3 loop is CASSLLGYNEQFF. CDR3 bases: TGTGCCAGCAGTTTATTAGGGTACAATGAGCAGTTCTTC.

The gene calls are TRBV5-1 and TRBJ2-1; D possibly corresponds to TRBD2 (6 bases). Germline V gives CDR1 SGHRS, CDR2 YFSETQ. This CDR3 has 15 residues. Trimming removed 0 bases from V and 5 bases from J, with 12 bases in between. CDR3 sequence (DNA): TGCGCCAGCAGCTTGGTTGCAGGGAGGCACAATGAGCAGTTCTTC. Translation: CASSLVAGRHNEQFF.

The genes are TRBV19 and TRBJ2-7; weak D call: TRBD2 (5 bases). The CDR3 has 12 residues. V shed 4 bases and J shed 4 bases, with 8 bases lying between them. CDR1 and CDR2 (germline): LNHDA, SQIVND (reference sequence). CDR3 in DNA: TGTGCCAGTAGTAGGACTGGATACGAGCAGTACTTC. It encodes CASSRTGYEQYF.

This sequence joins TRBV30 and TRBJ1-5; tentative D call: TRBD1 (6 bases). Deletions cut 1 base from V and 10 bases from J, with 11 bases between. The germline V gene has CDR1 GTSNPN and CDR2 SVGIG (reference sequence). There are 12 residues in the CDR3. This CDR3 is CAWSDTGSPQHF. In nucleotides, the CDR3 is TGTGCCTGGAGTGACACAGGGAGCCCCCAGCATTTT. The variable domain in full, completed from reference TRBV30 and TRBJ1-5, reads SQTIHQWPATLVQPVGSPLSLECTVEGTSNPNLYWYRQAAGRGLQLLFYSVGIGQISSEVPQNLSASRPQDRQFILSSKKLLLSDSGFYLCAWSDTGSPQHFGDGTRLSIL.

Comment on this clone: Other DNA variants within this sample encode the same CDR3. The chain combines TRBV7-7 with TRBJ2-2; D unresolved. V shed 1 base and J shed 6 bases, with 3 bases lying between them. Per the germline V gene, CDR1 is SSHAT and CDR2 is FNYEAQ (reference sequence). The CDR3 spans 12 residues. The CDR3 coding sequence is TGTGCCAGCAGCTTAGGTGCCGGGGAGCTGTTTTTT. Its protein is CASSLGAGELFF.

The CDR3 DNA sequence: TGTGCCAGCAGCCGAACGGTTAGCGGTTACAATGAGCAGTTCTTC. It translates to CASSRTVSGYNEQFF. This chain joins TRBV14 and TRBJ2-1, with a weak D call TRBD2 (6 bases). The V and J ends lost 4 bases and 4 bases respectively, with 14 bases between them. Looked up from germline, CDR1 is SGHDN and CDR2 is FVKESK. The CDR3 is 15 amino acids.